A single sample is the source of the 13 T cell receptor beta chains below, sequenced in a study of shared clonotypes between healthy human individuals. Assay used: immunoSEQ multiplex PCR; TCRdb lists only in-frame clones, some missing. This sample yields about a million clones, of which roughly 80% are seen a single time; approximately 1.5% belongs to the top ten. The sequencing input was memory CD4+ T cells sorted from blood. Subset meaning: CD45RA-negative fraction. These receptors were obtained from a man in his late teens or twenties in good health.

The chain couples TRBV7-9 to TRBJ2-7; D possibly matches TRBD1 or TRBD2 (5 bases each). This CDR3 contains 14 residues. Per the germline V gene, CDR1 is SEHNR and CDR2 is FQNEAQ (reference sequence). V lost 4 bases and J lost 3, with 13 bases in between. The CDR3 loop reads CASSSGRSNYEQYF. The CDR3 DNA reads TGTGCCAGCAGCTCGGGACGTTCAAACTACGAGCAGTACTTC.

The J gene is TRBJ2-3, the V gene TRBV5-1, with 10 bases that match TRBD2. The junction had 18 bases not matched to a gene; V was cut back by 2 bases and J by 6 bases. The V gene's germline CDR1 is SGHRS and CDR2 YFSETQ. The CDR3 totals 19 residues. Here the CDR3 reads CASSFPLPSGSRFGDTQYF. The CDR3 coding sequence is TGCGCCAGCAGCTTCCCCTTACCTAGCGGGAGTAGGTTTGGGGATACGCAGTATTTT.

The CDR3 nucleotides read TGTGCCAGCAGCTTCACAGGGGGCAACTATGGCTACACCTTC. This sequence encodes CASSFTGGNYGYTF. V is TRBV28 and J is TRBJ1-2, with TRBD1 matching over 9 bases. Germline V lookup: CDR1 MDHEN, CDR2 SYDVKM. V was clipped by 6 bases and J by 2 bases; unmatched bases: 4. The CDR3 is 14 amino acids.

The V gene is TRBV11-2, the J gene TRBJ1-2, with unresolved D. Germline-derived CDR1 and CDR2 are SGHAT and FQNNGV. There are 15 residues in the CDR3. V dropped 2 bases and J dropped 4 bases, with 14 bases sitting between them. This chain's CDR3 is CASSLTAGSIYGYTF. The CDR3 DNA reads TGTGCCAGCAGCTTAACTGCCGGGTCGATCTATGGCTACACCTTC.

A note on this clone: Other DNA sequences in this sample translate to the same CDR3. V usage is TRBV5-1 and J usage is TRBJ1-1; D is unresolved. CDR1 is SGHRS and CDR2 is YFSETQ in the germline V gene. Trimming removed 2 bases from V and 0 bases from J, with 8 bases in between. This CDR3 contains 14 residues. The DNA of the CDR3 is TGCGCCAGCAGCTTTAACGCCTTGAACACTGAAGCTTTCTTT. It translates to CASSFNALNTEAFF.

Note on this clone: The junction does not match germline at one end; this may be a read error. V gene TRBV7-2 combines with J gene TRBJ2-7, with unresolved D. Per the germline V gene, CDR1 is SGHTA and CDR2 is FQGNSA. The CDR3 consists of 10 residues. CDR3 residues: CASRYRAFRF. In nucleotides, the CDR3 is TGTGCCAGCAGATACCGGGCTTTCCGTTTC.

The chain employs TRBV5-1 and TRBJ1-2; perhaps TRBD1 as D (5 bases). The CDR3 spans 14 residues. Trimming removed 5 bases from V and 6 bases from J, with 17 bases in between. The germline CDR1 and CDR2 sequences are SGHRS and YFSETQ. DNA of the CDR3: TGCGCCAGCAGTAGCGTAGGCTTGGGGCATGGCTACACCTTC. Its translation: CASSSVGLGHGYTF.

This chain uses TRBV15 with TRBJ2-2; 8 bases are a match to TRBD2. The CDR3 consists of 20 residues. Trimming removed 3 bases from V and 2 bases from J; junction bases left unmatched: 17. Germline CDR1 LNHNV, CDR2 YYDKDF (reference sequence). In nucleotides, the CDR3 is TGTGCCACCAGCAGGTCGGGAGGGCGGGGGCCACGGGTAAACACCGGGGAGCTGTTTTTT. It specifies CATSRSGGRGPRVNTGELFF.

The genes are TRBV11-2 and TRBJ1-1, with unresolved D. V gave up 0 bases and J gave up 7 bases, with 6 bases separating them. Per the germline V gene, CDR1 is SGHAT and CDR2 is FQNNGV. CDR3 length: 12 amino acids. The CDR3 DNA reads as TGTGCCAGCAGCTTAGATTGGGGTGAAGCTTTCTTT. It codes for CASSLDWGEAFF.

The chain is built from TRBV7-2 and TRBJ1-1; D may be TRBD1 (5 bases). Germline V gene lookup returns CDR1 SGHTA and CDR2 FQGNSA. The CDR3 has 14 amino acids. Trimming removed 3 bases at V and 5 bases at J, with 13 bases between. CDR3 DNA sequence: TGTGCCAGCAGCTTTGGAGGGCGGGGGACTGAAGCTTTCTTT. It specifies CASSFGGRGTEAFF.

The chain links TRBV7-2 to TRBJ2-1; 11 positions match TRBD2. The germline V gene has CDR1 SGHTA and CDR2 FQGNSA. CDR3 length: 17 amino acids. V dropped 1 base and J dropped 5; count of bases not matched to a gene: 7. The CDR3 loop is CASSLGPLAGAHNEQFF. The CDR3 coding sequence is TGTGCCAGCAGCTTAGGACCACTAGCGGGGGCCCACAATGAGCAGTTCTTC.

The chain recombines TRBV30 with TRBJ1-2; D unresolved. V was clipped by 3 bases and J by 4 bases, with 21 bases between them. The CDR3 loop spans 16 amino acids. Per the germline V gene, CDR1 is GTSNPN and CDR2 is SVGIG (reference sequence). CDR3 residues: CAWSESGKGGPYGYTF. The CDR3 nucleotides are TGTGCCTGGAGCGAGAGCGGGAAGGGTGGTCCCTATGGCTACACCTTC.

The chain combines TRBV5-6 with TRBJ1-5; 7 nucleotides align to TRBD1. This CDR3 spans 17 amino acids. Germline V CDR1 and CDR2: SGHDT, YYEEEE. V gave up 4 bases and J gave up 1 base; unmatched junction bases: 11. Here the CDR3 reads CASSTKGQFGSNQPQHF. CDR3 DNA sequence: TGTGCCAGCAGCACGAAGGGACAGTTCGGGAGCAATCAGCCCCAGCATTTT.